This T cell receptor beta chain was sequenced for a study of blood T cell repertoires in COVID-19. In the study overall: The samples span acute and convalescent COVID-19 from the United States, Italy and Spain.

Source study methods: Researchers report that nucleated cell counts were estimated from reference gene primer amplification. Clones were sequenced by immunoSEQ multiplex PCR, and TCRdb holds only the in-frame ones, with some missing. The V and J calls and clone size were taken over from that table, and D and trimming were inferred from the DNA. In the table there are about 400,000 clones, around nine tenths of which are singletons. The age range of participants was about 18 to 89 years, with residence in under 25 US areas. Assignment of participants to cohorts was predicated upon participant-reported clinical history. In this sample, this clone turned up once. V lost 6 bases, J lost 3 bases, and 12 bases stayed unmatched. The germline V gene has CDR1 SNHLY and CDR2 FYNNEI. The CDR3 runs 17 residues.

The chain joins TRBV2 to TRBJ2-7; TRBD1 aligns across 12 bases. The sample was PBMCs or T cells enriched from blood (not recorded which). This TCR was sampled from a woman aged 25 to 39 who had recovered from COVID-19. The CDR3 bases are TGTGCCAGCAGGAGAGGGACAGGGGGCGCGGGAGGCTACGAGCAGTACTTC. Its protein is CASRRGTGGAGGYEQYF.